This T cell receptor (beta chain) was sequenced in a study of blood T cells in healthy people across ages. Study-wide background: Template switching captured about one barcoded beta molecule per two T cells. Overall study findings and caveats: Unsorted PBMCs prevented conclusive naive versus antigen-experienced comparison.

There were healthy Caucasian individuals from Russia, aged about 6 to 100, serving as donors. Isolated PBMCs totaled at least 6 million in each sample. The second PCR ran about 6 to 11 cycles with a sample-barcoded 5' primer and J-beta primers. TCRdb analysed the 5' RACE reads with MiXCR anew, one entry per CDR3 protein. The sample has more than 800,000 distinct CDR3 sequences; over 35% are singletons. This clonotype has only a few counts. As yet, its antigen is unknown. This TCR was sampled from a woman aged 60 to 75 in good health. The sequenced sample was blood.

The DNA for the CDR3 is TGTGCCAGCAGCAAGGACAGGGTCCAAGAGACCCAGTACTTC. It is translated as CASSKDRVQETQYF. The chain combines TRBV7-7 with TRBJ2-5; 8 nucleotides agree with TRBD1. V lost 5 bases, J lost 1 base, and 3 bases stayed unmatched. The CDR3 has 14 amino acids. Germline CDR1 reads SSHAT; CDR2 reads FNYEAQ (reference sequence).